Listed below are T cell receptor beta chains from one sample, sequenced in a study of T cell responses to AZD1222 COVID-19 vaccine. Assay: immunoSEQ multiplex PCR; the TCRdb copy retains only in-frame clones and omits some. The table shows about 140,000 clones, with approximately 90% occurring only once. Material: peripheral blood, obtained 28 days after the second AZD1222 dose. These TCRs come from an adult who received the AZD1222 COVID-19 vaccine. The CDR3 runs from the conserved cysteine through the conserved F or W. The D gene is left open where the match is weak. Expanded clones are given a class, and other clones once, few, many or no size at all.

TRBJ1-2,TRBV7-2,.,.,TGTGCCAGCAGCTTAGTAGACGGGCCCAACTATGGCTACACCTTC,CASSLVDGPNYGYTF
TRBJ1-1,TRBV28,.,once,TGTGCCAGCAGCTCTATGAACACTGAAGCTTTCTTT,CASSSMNTEAFF
TRBJ1-6,TRBV7-3,.,few,TGTGCCAGCAGCCGACAGGCCGGCGGTTCACCCCTCCACTTT,CASSRQAGGSPLHF
TRBJ1-5,TRBV9,.,.,TGTGCCAGCAGCGTTGGGGCCGCGTATCAGCCCCAGCATTTT,CASSVGAAYQPQHF
TRBJ2-3,TRBV19,.,.,TGTGCCAGTAGTATTAGGGGCCGATTAGGGGCGGATACGCAGTATTTT,CASSIRGRLGADTQYF
TRBJ2-7,TRBV25-1,.,.,TGTGCCAGCAGTGAATCAACAGGGACCCCCTACGAGCAGTACTTC,CASSESTGTPYEQYF
TRBJ1-4,TRBV29-1,TRBD1,.,TGCAGCGCAAAAGGAGGGACAGGGGGCGAAAAACTGTTTTTT,CSAKGGTGGEKLFF
TRBJ2-1,TRBV7-3,TRBD2,.,TGTGCCAGCAGCTTAGACGGCGGGAGCTCCTACAATGAGCAGTTCTTC,CASSLDGGSSYNEQFF
TRBJ1-2,TRBV2,.,.,TGTGCCAGCAGTGGGGACGGAGGGACTAACTATGGCTACACCTTC,CASSGDGGTNYGYTF
TRBJ1-4,TRBV3-1/TRBV3-2,.,.,TGTGCCAGCAGCCAAGGGACTAAAAATGAAAAACTGTTTTTT,CASSQGTKNEKLFF
TRBJ1-1,TRBV4-1,.,.,TGCGCCAGCAGCCAATCCCCAGGGGACCGAGGACCAACCGCTTTCTTT,CASSQSPGDRGPTAFF
TRBJ1-2,TRBV11-2,TRBD1,.,TGTGCCAGCAGGCCACAGGGGCCATATGGCTACACCTTC,CASRPQGPYGYTF
TRBJ1-4,TRBV16,.,.,TGTGCCAGCAGCCCGACAGCCGGGGGGGCTGGTGAAAAACTGTTTTTT,CASSPTAGGAGEKLFF
TRBJ2-1,TRBV6-2/TRBV6-3,TRBD2,.,TGTGCCAGCAGTTACTTTGGGACTAGCGGGAGTACCTACAATGAGCAGTTCTTC,CASSYFGTSGSTYNEQFF
TRBJ2-1,TRBV6-5,.,few,TGTGCCAGCTCGACTTTTACCTACAATGAGCAGTTCTTC,CASSTFTYNEQFF
TRBJ2-1,TRBV27,TRBD2,.,TGTGCCAGCAGCCCCTTCCTAGCGGTTCCCGGGGATGAGCAGTTCTTC,CASSPFLAVPGDEQFF
TRBJ2-4,TRBV5-1,.,.,TGCGCCAGCAGCTTGGGAGGGCCAACAAACATTCAGTACTTC,CASSLGGPTNIQYF
TRBJ1-4,TRBV6-2/TRBV6-3,.,.,TGTGCCAGCAGTTGGAGCCGAAATGAAAAACTGTTTTTT,CASSWSRNEKLFF
TRBJ1-2,TRBV6-4,TRBD1,.,TGTGCCAGCAGTGACTCGGGAACAGGGGGTTACTATGGCTACACCTTC,CASSDSGTGGYYGYTF
TRBJ2-4,TRBV11-3,.,once,TGTGCCAGCAGCTCCCCGCCGGGTCTAGCCAAAAACATTCAGTACTTC,CASSSPPGLAKNIQYF
TRBJ1-1,TRBV5-6,.,.,TGTGCCAGCAGCCAATTGTTACTGAACACTGAAGCTTTCTTT,CASSQLLLNTEAFF
TRBJ1-1,TRBV5-4,TRBD1,.,TGTGCCAGCAGCTTGAACAGGGGATCCACTGAAGCTTTCTTT,CASSLNRGSTEAFF
TRBJ1-4,TRBV2,TRBD1,.,TGTGCCAGCACCCCGGACAGGGGAAATGAAAAACTGTTTTTT,CASTPDRGNEKLFF
TRBJ1-4,TRBV2,TRBD1,.,TGTGCCAGCAGTCCGGGACAGGGAAGCGAAAAACTGTTTTTT,CASSPGQGSEKLFF
TRBJ1-2,TRBV7-2,TRBD1,.,TGTGCCAGCAGCTTAGTGAGACAGGGAGGTCGTAAAGGCTACACCTTC,CASSLVRQGGRKGYTF
TRBJ2-5,TRBV9,TRBD2,once,TGTGCCAGCAGCGTAGACCTCAGTCCGGGGAGGGCCCAGTACTTC,CASSVDLSPGRAQYF
TRBJ2-1,TRBV13,.,once,TGTGCCAGCAGCCTGGCGGGGGCGAATGAGCAGTTCTTC,CASSLAGANEQFF
TRBJ1-1,TRBV4-1,.,.,TGCGCCAGCAGCCAAGCGGCTCCTGGGAACATGAACACTGAAGCTTTCTTT,CASSQAAPGNMNTEAFF
TRBJ1-5,TRBV4-1,.,.,TGCGCCAGCAGCTTAAGCACAGGGTCGCCAAATCAGCCCCAGCATTTT,CASSLSTGSPNQPQHF
TRBJ2-6,TRBV5-1,.,.,TGCGCCAGCAGCTCAGGTCAAGTCTCTGGGGCCAACGTCCTGACTTTC,CASSSGQVSGANVLTF
TRBJ2-5,TRBV7-2,.,.,TGTGCCAGCAGCTTAGAACGCGGAGAAGTAGAGACCCAGTACTTC,CASSLERGEVETQYF
TRBJ1-1,TRBV10-3,TRBD1,.,TGTGCCATCAGCGAGACGGACAGGGGGAACACTGAAGCTTTCTTT,CAISETDRGNTEAFF
TRBJ1-3,TRBV9,TRBD1,.,TGTGCCAGCAGCGGACAGGGCCCTGGAAACACCATATATTTT,CASSGQGPGNTIYF
TRBJ1-1,TRBV7-8,.,.,TGTGCCAGCAGCTTATCCCTGAACACTGAAGCTTTCTTT,CASSLSLNTEAFF
TRBJ2-7,TRBV7-9,TRBD2,few,TGTGCCAGCAGAACCGGGACTAGATACGACGAGCAGTACTTC,CASRTGTRYDEQYF
TRBJ1-1,TRBV4-3,.,.,TGCGCCAGCAGCCAAGAGCGGTGGGGGAACACTGAAGCTTTCTTT,CASSQERWGNTEAFF
TRBJ2-3,TRBV4-2,.,.,TGTGCCAGCAGCCAAGATGTTGGGGGGGCATCAGATACGCAGTATTTT,CASSQDVGGASDTQYF
TRBJ2-5,TRBV7-2,.,once,TGTGCCAGCAGCTTCATAGTCCAAGAGACCCAGTACTTC,CASSFIVQETQYF
TRBJ1-6,TRBV9,.,.,TGTGCCAGCAGGGAGACAGGAAGTTCACCCCTCCACTTT,CASRETGSSPLHF
TRBJ2-7,TRBV6-5,.,.,TGTGCCAGCAGGTCCCTACGATATTACGAGCAGTACTTC,CASRSLRYYEQYF
TRBJ1-3,TRBV9,.,.,TGTGCCAGCAGCGTAGAGGTCGGCGGAGCTGGAAACACCATATATTTT,CASSVEVGGAGNTIYF
TRBJ2-3,TRBV4-3,TRBD2,.,TGCGCCAGCAGCCCAGGACTAGCGGGGGGGCCAGGCACAGATACGCAGTATTTT,CASSPGLAGGPGTDTQYF
TRBJ2-5,TRBV19,.,.,TGTGCCAGTAGTATCACGGGGGGCGCTGAGACCCAGTACTTC,CASSITGGAETQYF
TRBJ2-2,TRBV7-2,.,.,TGTGCCAGCAGCGCCTTCAGCGGGCTTAACACCGGGGAGCTGTTTTTT,CASSAFSGLNTGELFF
TRBJ2-5,TRBV19,TRBD1,.,TGTGCCAGTAACCCAGGGGGCGCACGGGAGACCCAGTACTTC,CASNPGGARETQYF
TRBJ2-7,TRBV5-4,TRBD1,.,TGTGCCAGCAGCGCAAAAGACAGGGATTTGGACGAGCAGTACTTC,CASSAKDRDLDEQYF
TRBJ2-7,TRBV19,TRBD1,.,TGTGCCAGTAGTTTTGGGACAGAAAGCTACGAGCAGTACTTC,CASSFGTESYEQYF
TRBJ2-1,TRBV10-2,.,.,TGCGCCCGCCGTGGCCGGGTAGGTCCTAACAATGAGCAGTTCTTC,CARRGRVGPNNEQFF
TRBJ2-2,TRBV5-4,.,.,TGTGCCAGCAGTTTCGGAGGGCGGCGGACCGGGGAGCTGTTTTTT,CASSFGGRRTGELFF
TRBJ1-3,TRBV6-5,.,.,TGTGCCAGCAGTTTGATTCGCAGAGACTCTGGAAACACCATATATTTT,CASSLIRRDSGNTIYF
TRBJ2-3,TRBV5-5,.,.,TGTGCCAGCAGCTTGGTGAGCACAGATACGCAGTATTTT,CASSLVSTDTQYF